This T cell receptor (beta chain) was observed in a study of T-cell memory formation after mild COVID-19 (TCRdb year 2021). Broadly, across the study: Most TCR sequence clusters were specific to one of the two donors. In a couple of donors, T-cell clones that expanded and contracted after mild COVID-19 were tracked by sequencing TCRalpha and TCRbeta repertoires over time. Two young, previously healthy adult volunteers made up the cohort, one male and one female. Overall study outcomes, separate from this receptor: Contracting CD4+ clones appeared mostly in the CM and EM memory subsets, whereas CD8+ clones were enriched in EMRA. The study covered only a couple of mild cases, and larger cohorts including severe cases with pre-infection samples were considered necessary. SARS-CoV-2 specificity was not confirmed for the second-wave clones peaking on day 37. Clones that contracted from day 15 to 85 showed balanced CD4/CD8 phenotypes, whereas a second wave of clones that expanded from day 15 to 37 leaned towards CD4+. Some responding clones were detected in pre-infection memory, suggesting pre-existing cross-reactive memory T cells joined the SARS-CoV-2 response.

Instrument on record: Illumina NovaSeq 6000. TCRalpha and TCRbeta cDNA libraries were constructed by 5'RACE with constant-segment primers, with sample barcodes and unique molecular identifiers being introduced. RNA was extracted from every sample with Trizol reagent. Amplification of the libraries took two PCR steps, and the second step added a second sample barcode plus Illumina TruSeq adapters. Sequencing of the libraries was done on an Illumina NovaSeq, producing 2 x 150 bp paired-end reads. From the authors' description of their analysis: Demultiplexing of reads and collapsing into UMI-guided consensus sequences were performed with migec v1.2.7. With mixcr v2.1.11, UMI consensuses were aligned to TRA and TRB V and J templates and assembled into clonotypes. Clonotypes were classified as expanded or contracted when called significant by both edgeR and NoisET, with noise models trained on biological replicates. For edgeR calls, the thresholds were a false discovery rate-adjusted p below 0.01 and a log2 fold-change of 1. As an exploratory analysis of dynamics, PCA with hierarchical clustering was applied to max-normalized trajectories of the 1000 most abundant clonotypes. Each responding clone was given a CD4 or CD8 phenotype based on the CD4+ and CD8+ repertoires, which had been sequenced separately. Clones were called with MiXCR by TCRdb after fastp trimmed the public reads at Q25, and only in-frame beta chains were retained. Each CDR3 protein appears once, grouped with its most common genes and DNA. Clone size and V and J calls follow TCRdb, not the original study. The sample data list 300,000 to 350,000 distinct CDR3 sequences, and roughly a fifth of these were observed just once. Around 21% of the sample lies in the top ten.

Ficoll-Paque density gradient centrifugation was used to isolate PBMCs. In its sample, this clonotype was seen a few times. The antigen it binds to is not known. The record has no base qualities; no much larger clone is one base away. The junction carries 10 bases between V and J, which are trimmed by 1 base and 1 base respectively. Reading from cysteine to phenylalanine, the CDR3 counts 15 amino acids. Only CDR3 DNA remains: 45 bases, in frame from the first base. Via the germline V gene, CDR1 is SGHTA and CDR2 FQGTGA. The chain uses TRBV7-3 and TRBJ1-1; there is no confident call for the D gene. Source material: PBMCs or a T cell subset sorted from them (not recorded which). The sequence came from a man between 18 and 35 years old who had mild COVID-19 (a few samples of this study predate the infection). The sample titles of this study are shuffled in the database, so cell type and time point are left out; the donor was told from shared clones. Here the CDR3 is given as CASSLKVGRNTEAFF. The DNA sequence follows: TGTGCCAGCAGCTTAAAAGTCGGGAGGAACACTGAAGCTTTCTTT.